The entry that follows covers one T cell receptor (beta chain) sequence. This record belongs to a study of CD8 T cells in Susac syndrome. Random hexamers were used to reverse transcribe the RNA input (0.5 to 1 ug). TCRdb itself ran the immunoSEQ multiplex PCR reads through MiXCR, one entry per CDR3 protein. The sample yields over 150,000 distinct CDR3 sequences, just under 95% seen once. The clonotype comes from a human donor with Susac syndrome. Source material: CD4+ T cells from PBMCs.

CDR3 residues: CASKLRASGNTIYF. DNA of the CDR3: TGTGCCAGCAAATTACGGGCTTCTGGAAACACCATATATTTT. The gene calls are TRBV7-2 and TRBJ1-3; D gene ambiguous. The CDR3 extends over 14 amino acids. Germline-derived CDR1 and CDR2 are SGHTA and FQGNSA. Trimming took 7 bases from V and 1 from J, leaving 11 bases between them.